One and the same sample provided the 18 T cell receptor beta chains below, sequenced in a study of CD8 T cells in Susac syndrome. Random hexamers were used to reverse transcribe the RNA input (about 0.45 to 1 ug). MiXCR, applied by TCRdb to the immunoSEQ multiplex PCR reads, yields one record per CDR3 protein. The data hold approximately 230,000 distinct CDR3 sequences, with around 93% observed a single time. The source material was CD4+ T cells from PBMCs. These receptors were taken from a human donor with multiple sclerosis.

The chain couples TRBV3-1 to TRBJ1-1; D is undetermined. The germline CDR1 and CDR2 sequences are LGHDT and YNNKEL (reference sequence). The CDR3 length is 13 residues. The V gene lost 2 bases and the J gene lost 11 bases, with 15 bases spanning the gap. Written as DNA, the CDR3 is TGTGCCAGCAGCCAAACGACCCAGGAGATGGCTTTCTTT. This gives the protein CASSQTTQEMAFF.

The chain recombines TRBV15 with TRBJ2-5; 9 bases align to TRBD2. With 5 bases clipped from V and 7 bases from J, the junction kept 17 bases outside the gene matches. From germline, CDR1 is LNHNV and CDR2 YYDKDF (reference sequence). This CDR3 is 17 amino acids long. CDR3 region: CATSPRLAERPRGTQYF. CDR3 bases: TGTGCCACCAGCCCGCGACTAGCGGAGCGCCCACGGGGGACCCAGTACTTC.

The chain couples TRBV20-1 to TRBJ2-7; D perhaps matches TRBD1 (6 bases). The germline CDR1 and CDR2 sequences are DFQATT and SNEGSKA (reference sequence). V shed 1 base and J shed 2 bases, with 9 bases lying between them. The CDR3 runs 13 residues. The CDR3 DNA reads as TGCAGTGCTAGAGGAACAGGGACCTACGAGCAGTACTTC. Translating gives CSARGTGTYEQYF.

The CDR3 sequence is CASSFDPRDLPTNEQFF. The CDR3 DNA is TGCGCCAGCAGCTTCGACCCCCGGGACTTACCGACGAATGAGCAGTTCTTC. The rearrangement joins TRBV5-1 to TRBJ2-1; TRBD2 might be the D (6 bases). Trimming left V 2 bases short and J 7 bases short, with 22 bases between. CDR3 size: 17 residues. Germline-derived CDR1 and CDR2 are SGHRS and YFSETQ.

The genes are TRBV5-1 and TRBJ2-2; D is undetermined. Germline V CDR1 and CDR2: SGHRS, YFSETQ. V lost 0 bases, J lost 5 bases, and 8 bases lay in between. The CDR3 has 14 amino acids. In DNA form, the CDR3 reads TGCGCCAGCAGCTTGGACAGATCGACCGGGGAGCTGTTTTTT. Translation gives CASSLDRSTGELFF. Using reference TRBV5-1 and TRBJ2-2 for the parts outside the CDR3, the full variable domain is KAGVTQTPRYLIKTRGQQVTLSCSPISGHRSVSWYQQTPGQGLQFLFEYFSETQRNKGNFPGRFSGRQFSNSRSEMNVSTLELGDSALYLCASSLDRSTGELFFGEGSRLTVL.

This chain links TRBV20-1 with TRBJ1-2; TRBD1 agrees at 7 bases. Germline V CDR1 and CDR2: DFQATT, SNEGSKA (reference sequence). The CDR3 sequence is 15 residues long. The trim removed 4 bases at V and 2 bases at J, leaving 10 bases unmatched. In nucleotides, the CDR3 is TGCAGTGCTACCGACTACAGGGGAATAAACTATGGCTACACCTTC. It translates to CSATDYRGINYGYTF.

The genes are TRBV7-2 and TRBJ2-4; weak D call: TRBD2 (6 bases). The V and J ends lost 5 bases and 8 bases respectively, with 16 bases between them. Germline V gene lookup returns CDR1 SGHTA and CDR2 FQGNSA. The CDR3 length is 14 residues. CDR3 nucleotides: TGTGCCAGCAGCCTCCGACTAGTTAACGACATTCAGTACTTC. Amino acid sequence: CASSLRLVNDIQYF.

The chain combines TRBV29-1 with TRBJ2-7, with TRBD2 matching over 7 bases. V was clipped by 4 bases and J by 2 bases; unmatched bases: 8. This CDR3 spans 14 amino acids. Germline-derived CDR1 and CDR2 are SQVTM and ANQGSEA. CDR3 coding DNA: TGCAGCGTTGCGATGGGGGGGACCACCTACGAGCAGTACTTC. Amino acids: CSVAMGGTTYEQYF.

This chain joins TRBV5-1 and TRBJ2-7, with 8 bases fitting TRBD1. J gave up 3 bases and V 4 bases, and 9 bases lay outside the gene matches. The CDR3 is made up of 15 amino acids. Per the germline V gene, CDR1 is SGHRS and CDR2 is YFSETQ. This CDR3 is CASSQPAGTGYEQYF. Here the CDR3 DNA reads TGCGCCAGCAGCCAACCAGCAGGGACAGGCTACGAGCAGTACTTC.

CDR3 sequence: CASSQDPGNSGANVLTF. The CDR3 DNA follows: TGCGCCAGCAGCCAAGATCCCGGAAATTCTGGGGCCAACGTCCTGACTTTC. V and J are TRBV4-1 and TRBJ2-6; D unclear. Germline CDR1 MGHRA, CDR2 YSYEKL. V lost 0 bases and J lost 1, with 10 bases in between. The CDR3 totals 17 residues.

CDR3 coding DNA: TGCGCCAGCAGCTTGGGAGAAGGGACGCCTAGCTCCTACGAGCAGTACGTC. This translates into CASSLGEGTPSSYEQYV. The chain has TRBV5-1 and TRBJ2-7, with D possibly being TRBD1 or TRBD2 (5 bases each). The CDR3 totals 17 residues. The V and J ends lost 0 bases and 0 bases respectively, with 16 bases between them. Looked up from germline, CDR1 is SGHRS and CDR2 is YFSETQ.

This clonotype was counted a single time. The V call is TRBV10-1, the J call TRBJ1-5; D is possibly TRBD1 (6 bases). The CDR3 consists of 17 residues. V lost 5 bases, J lost 0 bases, and 17 bases lay in between. CDR1 and CDR2 from the germline V gene are WNHNN and SYGVQD (reference sequence). In DNA form, the CDR3 reads TGCGCCAGCAGTCCGGGTCCCAGGGGCTATAGCAATCAGCCCCAGCATTTT. Translation: CASSPGPRGYSNQPQHF.

This chain links TRBV7-9 with TRBJ2-3; the match to TRBD2 covers 7 bases. CDR1 is SEHNR, CDR2 FQNEAQ, per germline (reference sequence). V dropped 8 bases and J dropped 2; count of bases not matched to a gene: 7. This CDR3 is built from 14 residues. The CDR3 reads CASGRGRDTDTQYF. CDR3 in DNA: TGTGCCAGCGGGCGGGGGAGAGACACAGATACGCAGTATTTT.

The count of this clonotype is one. The chain carries TRBV19 and TRBJ1-2; D ambiguous. Trimming pared 6 bases from V and 8 bases from J, leaving 10 bases between. The V gene's germline CDR1 is LNHDA and CDR2 SQIVND (reference sequence). The CDR3 runs 11 residues. CDR3 amino acids: CASRWGRGYTF. For the CDR3, the DNA is TGTGCCAGTAGGTGGGGAAGAGGCTACACCTTC. Together with reference TRBV19 and TRBJ1-2, the CDR3 gives the full variable domain: DGGITQSPKYLFRKEGQNVTLSCEQNLNHDAMYWYRQDPGQGLRLIYYSQIVNDFQKGDIAEGYSVSREKKESFPLTVTSAQKNPTAFYLCASRWGRGYTFGSGTRLTVV.

The V call is TRBV6-1, the J call TRBJ1-1, with a possible D match to TRBD1 (5 bases). The CDR3 runs to 16 residues. V dropped 11 bases and J dropped 3 bases, with 25 bases sitting between them. Looked up from germline, CDR1 is MNHNS and CDR2 is SASEGT. The CDR3 loop reads CAGTPLGTEGHTEAFF. CDR3 sequence (DNA): TGTGCCGGAACCCCCCTCGGGACCGAAGGACACACTGAAGCTTTCTTT.

CDR3 in DNA: TGTGCCAGCAGTAGGGGACTAGCGGGAGGACGAGCCTACAATGAGCAGTTCTTC. Translated, it gives CASSRGLAGGRAYNEQFF. The genes are TRBV12-3 or TRBV12-4 and TRBJ2-1; 15 bases agree with TRBD2. Germline trimming cut 5 bases from V and 2 bases from J; bases unmatched to any gene: 7. This CDR3 has 18 amino acids.

V is TRBV30 and J is TRBJ1-4; unclear D gene. CDR1 is GTSNPN and CDR2 is SVGIG in the germline V gene (reference sequence). The ends were cut back, 1 base at V and 4 bases at J, with 13 bases in the middle. This CDR3 spans 15 amino acids. CDR3 region: CAWSADTGNNEKLFF. CDR3 nucleotide sequence: TGTGCCTGGAGTGCCGACACCGGGAATAATGAAAAACTGTTTTTT. The variable domain in full, with the rest retrieved from reference TRBV30 and TRBJ1-4, is SQTIHQWPATLVQPVGSPLSLECTVEGTSNPNLYWYRQAAGRGLQLLFYSVGIGQISSEVPQNLSASRPQDRQFILSSKKLLLSDSGFYLCAWSADTGNNEKLFFGSGTQLSVL.

The chain joins TRBV4-1 to TRBJ1-2, with D unclear. Germline CDR1 is MGHRA and CDR2 is YSYEKL. The CDR3 runs to 14 residues. V lost 0 bases and J 8 bases, leaving 13 bases between the germline ends. The CDR3 spells CASSQDRSIRGYTF. In DNA form, the CDR3 reads TGCGCCAGCAGCCAAGATCGATCCATTCGGGGCTACACCTTC.